The T cell receptor (beta chain) under discussion was sequenced for a study of cytomegalovirus exposure and HLA in healthy donors. The study's findings and limits: The study carried out a later analysis of TCR beta sequences. It associated 15,000 to 20,000 of them with specific HLA alleles at a false discovery rate of 0.05.

PCR was performed using 60 Vbeta and 13 Jbeta primers. TCRdb's table, derived via immunoSEQ multiplex PCR, lists solely in-frame clones and lacks some. The table has about 98,000 clones, over 60% seen once; the top ten hold 15% to 20%. This clone has a handful of counts. Antigen specificity is unknown. CDR3 length: 11 residues. Trimming pared 6 bases from V and 7 bases from J, leaving 9 bases between. The germline V gene has CDR1 KGHSH and CDR2 LQKENI. Input material: PBMCs. This TCR was sampled from a man aged 55 to 70 in good health and CMV-seropositive. The rearrangement joins TRBV18 to TRBJ2-5; D not resolved. The DNA for the CDR3 is TGTGCCAGCTCCCCCAGTGGGACCCAGTACTTC. This sequence encodes CASSPSGTQYF.